The rows below give T cell receptor beta chains drawn from one sample of a study of type 1 regulatory T cells. TCRdb called the reads again in MiXCR, with one record for every CDR3 protein. The sample lists some 90,000 distinct CDR3 sequences, roughly 28% occurring once. The sample was CD4+ T cells, either the whole sample or a sorted fraction (not recorded which). The source is a human donor in good health. Both conserved end residues are part of each CDR3. The order of the fields is D gene, clone size, V gene, J gene, CDR3 protein, CDR3 DNA. The D gene is left open where the match is weak. Not every row has a clone size; where given, it reads once, few, many or a size class.

>-|-|TRBV9|TRBJ2-2
CASSVAIADYTEELFF
TGTGCCAGCAGCGTAGCTATAGCGGACTACACCGAGGAGCTGTTTTTT
>TRBD1|few|TRBV14|TRBJ1-1
CASSQVRGHSEAFF
TGTGCCAGCAGCCAAGTCAGGGGGCATTCTGAAGCTTTCTTT
>TRBD2|-|TRBV5-1|TRBJ2-5
CASSSGLAGENSETQYF
TGCGCCAGCAGCTCCGGACTAGCGGGAGAGAATTCAGAGACCCAGTACTTC
>TRBD1|-|TRBV6-4|TRBJ2-5
CASTLQGAETQYF
TGTGCCAGCACGTTACAGGGGGCTGAGACCCAGTACTTC
>-|-|TRBV5-5|TRBJ2-2
CASSLEQSLDPGELFF
TGTGCCAGCAGCTTGGAACAGTCGTTAGATCCCGGGGAGCTGTTTTTT
>-|-|TRBV20-1|TRBJ2-7
CSARAPSDEQYF
TGCAGTGCTAGAGCCCCCTCGGACGAGCAGTACTTC
>TRBD2|few|TRBV6-6|TRBJ2-5
CASSGGTSGHQETQYF
TGTGCCAGCAGTGGTGGGACTAGCGGCCACCAAGAGACCCAGTACTTC
>TRBD2|-|TRBV12-3/TRBV12-4|TRBJ2-1
CASTLAGVVGDEQFF
TGTGCCAGCACCCTAGCGGGAGTAGTTGGGGATGAGCAGTTCTTC
>TRBD1|-|TRBV18|TRBJ1-1
CASSPETGATEAFF
TGTGCCAGCTCACCGGAGACAGGGGCCACTGAAGCTTTCTTT
>TRBD1|few|TRBV7-6|TRBJ2-5
CAESGGQGKETQYF
TGTGCCGAGTCCGGGGGACAGGGGAAGGAGACCCAGTACTTC
>TRBD2|-|TRBV19|TRBJ2-1
CASNPGLAVGEQFF
TGTGCCAGTAATCCGGGACTAGCGGTAGGGGAGCAGTTCTTC
>-|-|TRBV20-1|TRBJ2-1
CSATQVGRGQFF
TGCAGTGCAACCCAGGTGGGCAGGGGGCAGTTCTTC
>-|-|TRBV20-1|TRBJ2-2
CSAPTGTRETGKLFF
TGCAGTGCTCCGACCGGGACAAGGGAAACCGGGAAGCTGTTTTTT
>-|-|TRBV5-1|TRBJ2-1
CASSLVTSSYNEQFF
TGCGCCAGCAGCTTGGTGACAAGCTCCTACAATGAGCAGTTCTTC
>TRBD2|once|TRBV7-3|TRBJ2-1
CASSSRTSGRGEQFF
TGTGCCAGCAGCTCACGGACTAGCGGGAGGGGCGAGCAGTTCTTC
>-|few|TRBV29-1|TRBJ2-2
CSVAGGVHTGELFF
TGCAGCGTTGCCGGGGGAGTTCACACCGGGGAGCTGTTTTTT
>-|few|TRBV7-2|TRBJ2-1
CASSLGRFNEQFF
TGTGCCAGCAGCTTAGGGCGCTTCAATGAGCAGTTCTTC
>TRBD2|few|TRBV5-1|TRBJ2-7
CASSLDSGRGYEQYF
TGCGCCAGCAGCTTGGATAGCGGGAGAGGGTACGAGCAGTACTTC
>TRBD2|-|TRBV5-1|TRBJ2-7
CASADGGGYEQYF
TGCGCCAGCGCCGACGGCGGGGGGTACGAGCAGTACTTC
>TRBD2|-|TRBV7-2|TRBJ2-3
CASSLAGTSGMADTQYF
TGTGCCAGCAGCTTAGCGGGGACTAGCGGGATGGCAGATACGCAGTATTTT
>-|-|TRBV20-1|TRBJ1-4
CSARVERAPGLATNEKLFF
TGCAGTGCTAGAGTGGAGAGGGCGCCAGGGCTTGCAACTAATGAAAAACTGTTTTTT
>TRBD2|once|TRBV12-3/TRBV12-4|TRBJ2-3
CASSLVEVAGVADTQYF
TGTGCCAGCAGTTTAGTTGAGGTAGCGGGAGTCGCAGATACGCAGTATTTT
>TRBD1|-|TRBV18|TRBJ2-7
CASSLRTGGGYEQYF
TGTGCCAGCTCACTCAGGACAGGGGGCGGGTACGAGCAGTACTTC
>TRBD1|-|TRBV15|TRBJ2-1
CATSGGQGYEQFF
TGTGCCACCAGTGGGGGACAGGGCTATGAGCAGTTCTTC
>-|few|TRBV5-1|TRBJ2-5
CASSLGRLETQYF
TGCGCCAGCAGCTTGGGTCGGTTGGAGACCCAGTACTTC
>-|-|TRBV3-1|TRBJ1-6
CASSQGAILDSPLHF
TGTGCCAGCAGCCAAGGGGCAATCCTGGATTCACCCCTCCACTTT
>-|once|TRBV19|TRBJ2-1
CASSFGLQGSDEQFF
TGTGCCAGTAGTTTCGGACTCCAAGGGTCAGATGAGCAGTTCTTC
>-|-|TRBV6-1|TRBJ2-1
CASSEWPGLGEQFF
TGTGCCAGCAGTGAATGGCCCGGGTTGGGTGAGCAGTTCTTC
>TRBD1|-|TRBV6-2/TRBV6-3|TRBJ2-5
CASTPGQQSTQYF
TGTGCCAGCACCCCGGGACAGCAATCGACCCAGTACTTC
>-|-|TRBV9|TRBJ1-1
CASSPDLQENTEAFF
TGTGCCAGCAGCCCGGACTTGCAGGAGAACACTGAAGCTTTCTTT
>TRBD1|few|TRBV7-9|TRBJ2-4
CASSIRTGGDGAKNIQYF
TGTGCCAGCAGCATACGGACAGGCGGCGACGGGGCCAAAAACATTCAGTACTTC
>TRBD1|-|TRBV5-4|TRBJ2-2
CASSPPGQGAGELFF
TGTGCCAGCAGCCCCCCCGGGCAGGGGGCCGGGGAGCTGTTTTTT
>TRBD1|-|TRBV20-1|TRBJ2-7
CSAPTGGYPSYEQYF
TGCAGTGCACCGACAGGGGGCTATCCCTCCTACGAGCAGTACTTC
>-|few|TRBV3-1|TRBJ2-5
CASSQDRETQYF
TGTGCCAGCAGCCAAGATCGAGAGACCCAGTACTTC
>TRBD1|-|TRBV28|TRBJ2-1
CASTEDRGGNEQFF
TGTGCCAGCACCGAGGACAGGGGAGGCAATGAGCAGTTCTTC
>-|few|TRBV7-8|TRBJ2-7
CASSLRLGYEQYF
TGTGCCAGCAGCTTAAGGTTAGGCTACGAGCAGTACTTC
>-|few|TRBV19|TRBJ2-1
CASSSGLSYNEQFF
TGTGCCAGTAGTAGCGGCCTCTCCTACAATGAGCAGTTCTTC
>TRBD1|few|TRBV20-1|TRBJ1-2
CSASEGGQLYGYTF
TGCAGTGCTAGCGAGGGGGGACAGCTCTATGGCTACACCTTC
>-|-|TRBV6-5|TRBJ1-4
CASSTSDRAHEKLFF
-
>-|few|TRBV15|TRBJ1-2
CATSLGARGIDTF
TGTGCCACCAGCTTAGGGGCCAGGGGAATTGACACCTTC
>-|-|TRBV5-1|TRBJ2-5
CASSFNSQETQYF
TGCGCCAGCAGCTTTAACAGTCAAGAGACCCAGTACTTC
>-|few|TRBV19|TRBJ1-2
CASTAISRTNANYGYTF
TGTGCCAGTACCGCAATATCCCGGACAAATGCTAACTATGGCTACACCTTC
>TRBD2|-|TRBV27|TRBJ2-2
CASSFRGLAPGTGELFF
TGTGCCAGCAGTTTTCGCGGACTAGCCCCTGGGACCGGGGAGCTGTTTTTT
>-|-|TRBV20-1|TRBJ2-7
CSARDRYGDPAYEQYF
TGCAGTGCTAGAGATCGTTACGGGGACCCTGCCTACGAGCAGTACTTC
>-|many|TRBV6-2/TRBV6-3|TRBJ2-7
CASSPSYEQYF
TGTGCCAGCAGCCCCTCCTACGAGCAGTACTTC
>-|-|TRBV6-2/TRBV6-3|TRBJ2-4
CGSSYRVLNIQYF
TGTGGCAGCAGTTACAGGGTTCTAAACATTCAGTACTTC
>TRBD2|-|TRBV20-1|TRBJ2-1
CSASGSGRAYSEQFF
TGCAGTGCTAGTGGTAGCGGGAGGGCCTACAGTGAGCAGTTCTTC
>TRBD2|few|TRBV24-1|TRBJ2-1
CATSDPSGGNIHEQFF
TGTGCCACCAGTGACCCTAGCGGGGGCAATATACATGAGCAGTTCTTC